The rows below give T cell receptor beta chains drawn from one sample of a study of OX40 agonist ivuxolimab in advanced cancers. Some clones are missing from TCRdb's copy, which holds only in-frame ones; the method was immunoSEQ multiplex PCR. The sample carries about 42,000 clones, 75% to 90% recorded once. Sequenced here: CD4+ or CD8+ T cells sorted from blood, sampled in a trial of the OX40 agonist ivuxolimab. The receptors were gathered from an adult with an advanced solid tumor such as melanoma, head and neck, liver or kidney cancer. Both conserved end residues are part of each CDR3. A D gene is named only where the DNA matches it firmly. The size field is filled for only some rows; it gives once, few, many or a size class.

v_call	d_call	j_call	clone_size	cdr3_aa	cdr3_nt
TRBV29-1	NA	TRBJ2-7	NA	CSVAPRAGYEQYF	TGCAGCGTTGCCCCCAGGGCGGGATACGAGCAGTACTTC
TRBV7-9	NA	TRBJ1-1	NA	CATHGRIEAFF	TGTGCCACCCACGGACGGATCGAAGCTTTCTTT
TRBV19	NA	TRBJ2-7	NA	CASSAQGWFYEQYF	TGTGCCAGTAGTGCACAGGGTTGGTTCTACGAGCAGTACTTC
TRBV7-2	TRBD1	TRBJ2-7	few	CASSSTGPSYEQYF	TGTGCCAGCAGCTCGACAGGGCCTTCCTACGAGCAGTACTTC
TRBV28	NA	TRBJ1-1	few	CASSPEGTEAFF	TGTGCCAGCTCCCCAGAAGGAACTGAAGCTTTCTTT
TRBV10-1	NA	TRBJ2-7	NA	CASRGHKVGYEQYF	TGCGCCAGCAGGGGCCATAAGGTAGGTTACGAGCAGTACTTC
TRBV2	NA	TRBJ2-2	NA	CASSERMNTGELFF	TGTGCCAGCAGTGAACGGATGAACACCGGGGAGCTGTTTTTT
TRBV19	NA	TRBJ1-2	NA	CASTPTRGDYGYTF	TGTGCCAGTACCCCGACCCGGGGGGACTATGGCTACACCTTC
TRBV5-5	NA	TRBJ2-5	NA	CASSLGPPQETQYF	TGTGCCAGCAGCCTGGGACCGCCGCAAGAGACCCAGTACTTC
TRBV5-4	TRBD1	TRBJ2-5	NA	CASSAGQGVWETQYF	TGTGCCAGCAGCGCCGGACAGGGGGTTTGGGAGACCCAGTACTTC
TRBV28	TRBD1	TRBJ1-5	NA	CASSLRGGGQPQHF	TGTGCCAGCAGTTTAAGAGGGGGCGGGCAGCCCCAGCATTTT
TRBV6-1	NA	TRBJ1-1	once	CASSAQFLEAFF	TGTGCCAGCAGTGCTCAGTTCCTTGAAGCTTTCTTT
TRBV9	TRBD2	TRBJ2-5	NA	CASSEGLAGETQYF	TGTGCCAGCAGCGAGGGACTAGCGGGAGAGACCCAGTACTTC
TRBV2	TRBD1	TRBJ1-2	once	CASSERQGVRGYTF	TGTGCCAGCAGTGAAAGACAGGGGGTTCGTGGCTACACCTTC
TRBV11-2	NA	TRBJ1-1	NA	CASSLGLDGEKAFF	TGTGCCAGCAGCTTAGGACTCGATGGGGAGAAAGCTTTCTTT
TRBV29-1	TRBD1	TRBJ2-1	once	CSVAGDRGWDEQFF	TGCAGCGTCGCGGGGGACAGGGGTTGGGATGAGCAGTTCTTC
TRBV27	NA	TRBJ2-1	NA	CASSFGLRGAGSYNEQFF	TGTGCCAGCAGCTTTGGGCTCCGGGGGGCCGGATCCTACAATGAGCAGTTCTTC
TRBV2	NA	TRBJ2-3	NA	CASSQERLSTDTQYF	TGTGCCAGCAGTCAAGAGCGCTTGAGCACAGATACGCAGTATTTT
TRBV6-5	NA	TRBJ2-3	NA	CARPLGPSTDTQYF	TGTGCCAGGCCTCTGGGACCTAGCACAGATACGCAGTATTTT
TRBV9	NA	TRBJ2-2	NA	CASSVVGRVGTGELFF	TGTGCCAGCAGCGTAGTTGGCAGGGTCGGAACCGGGGAGCTGTTTTTT
TRBV28	NA	TRBJ2-7	NA	CASSSTTSEQYF	TGTGCCAGCAGTTCCACGACGAGCGAGCAGTACTTC
TRBV7-9	TRBD1	TRBJ2-1	NA	CASSLGWGTGYNEQFF	TGTGCCAGCAGCTTGGGGTGGGGGACAGGGTACAATGAGCAGTTCTTC
TRBV28	NA	TRBJ1-2	NA	CASSSPDGGIGYTF	TGTGCCAGCAGTTCCCCCGATGGGGGGATAGGCTACACCTTC
TRBV28	NA	TRBJ1-4	NA	CASSSGQLNEKLFF	TGTGCCAGCAGTTCCGGACAGTTGAATGAAAAACTGTTTTTT
TRBV19	TRBD1	TRBJ2-1	NA	CASSTNPGQAYHNEQFF	TGTGCCAGTAGTACAAACCCGGGACAGGCCTACCACAATGAGCAGTTCTTC
TRBV7-2	TRBD1	TRBJ2-1	NA	CASSRRGTGGVNEQFF	TGTGCCAGCAGCCGCCGAGGGACAGGGGGCGTCAATGAGCAGTTCTTC
TRBV7-8	NA	TRBJ2-5	NA	CASSPEGARQETQYF	TGTGCCAGCAGCCCGGAAGGGGCGCGGCAAGAGACCCAGTACTTC
TRBV5-6	TRBD1	TRBJ2-7	NA	CASSRGQRSYEQYF	TGTGCCAGCAGCCGGGGACAGCGATCCTACGAGCAGTACTTC
TRBV19	NA	TRBJ1-1	NA	CASSIRRGGTEAFF	TGTGCCAGTAGTATCCGAAGGGGGGGGACTGAAGCTTTCTTT
TRBV2	TRBD1	TRBJ1-5	NA	CASGQGLDQPQHF	TGTGCCAGCGGACAGGGACTGGATCAGCCCCAGCATTTT
TRBV11-2	NA	TRBJ1-2	NA	CASSSNSGYGYTF	TGTGCCAGCAGCTCTAACAGTGGCTATGGCTACACCTTC
TRBV7-3	NA	TRBJ2-7	NA	CASSFEPREQYF	TGTGCCAGCAGCTTCGAACCGCGAGAGCAGTACTTC
TRBV11-2	TRBD2	TRBJ2-4	NA	CASRRVGLAGAKNIQYF	TGTGCCAGCAGACGAGTAGGACTAGCGGGAGCCAAAAACATTCAGTACTTC
TRBV4-1	NA	TRBJ1-5	few	CASSQDGGLGNQPQHF	TGCGCCAGCAGCCAAGATGGGGGGCTCGGAAATCAGCCCCAGCATTTT
TRBV7-2	NA	TRBJ2-5	NA	CASTADGGQETQYF	TGTGCCAGCACCGCGGATGGAGGTCAAGAGACCCAGTACTTC
TRBV7-9	TRBD2	TRBJ2-1	NA	CASSFDGRAFDEQFF	TGTGCCAGCAGCTTTGACGGGAGGGCCTTTGATGAGCAGTTCTTC
TRBV5-4	NA	TRBJ2-3	NA	CASSLAWGDTQYF	TGTGCCAGCAGCTTGGCCTGGGGAGATACGCAGTATTTT
TRBV19	NA	TRBJ2-6	NA	CASRHSSGANVLTF	TGTGCCAGTAGACACAGCTCTGGGGCCAACGTCCTGACTTTC
TRBV2	TRBD1	TRBJ1-4	NA	CASSDRQGGEKLFF	TGTGCCAGCAGTGACCGACAGGGGGGAGAAAAACTGTTTTTT
TRBV27	TRBD1	TRBJ1-5	NA	CASSPGQLSNQPQHF	TGTGCCAGCAGTCCGGGACAGCTTAGCAATCAGCCCCAGCATTTT
TRBV2	TRBD2	TRBJ2-1	NA	CASSGAGVYNEQFF	TGTGCCAGCAGTGGGGCGGGAGTGTACAATGAGCAGTTCTTC
TRBV9	NA	TRBJ2-2	NA	CASSALGGGAGTGELFF	TGTGCCAGCAGCGCCTTAGGTGGGGGGGCCGGCACCGGGGAGCTGTTTTTT
TRBV19	NA	TRBJ1-6	medium-sized	CASRNSGVGDNSPLHF	TGTGCCAGTAGGAATTCGGGGGTTGGAGATAATTCACCCCTCCACTTT
TRBV6-5	NA	TRBJ2-7	NA	CASSFRQTYEQYF	TGTGCCAGCAGTTTCCGACAAACCTACGAGCAGTACTTC
TRBV2	TRBD1	TRBJ1-6	NA	CASSEQGSSYNSPLHF	TGTGCCAGCAGCGAACAGGGGAGCTCCTATAATTCACCCCTCCACTTT
TRBV10-3	TRBD2	TRBJ2-5	once	CAIRTSFREGEETQYF	TGTGCCATCAGGACGAGTTTCCGGGAGGGAGAAGAGACCCAGTACTTC
TRBV29-1	TRBD1	TRBJ2-3	NA	CSVDGYRGLGYSTDTQYF	TGCAGCGTTGACGGGTACAGGGGGTTGGGGTACTCCACAGATACGCAGTATTTT
TRBV19	NA	TRBJ1-3	once	CASSQAGTRSGNTIYF	TGTGCCAGTAGCCAGGCCGGGACACGCTCTGGAAACACCATATATTTT
TRBV5-4	TRBD1	TRBJ1-2	few	CASSLPGQGRSGYTF	TGTGCCAGCAGCTTGCCGGGACAGGGAAGGAGTGGCTACACCTTC
TRBV28	NA	TRBJ2-5	once	CASSLGQETQYF	TGTGCCAGCAGTTTGGGGCAAGAGACCCAGTACTTC
TRBV29-1	NA	TRBJ2-3	NA	CSVGQAVYTDTQYF	TGCAGCGTTGGGCAAGCGGTTTACACAGATACGCAGTATTTT
TRBV5-5	NA	TRBJ2-5	once	CASSTVQFQETQYF	TGTGCCAGCAGCACCGTACAGTTCCAAGAGACCCAGTACTTC
TRBV6-4	TRBD1	TRBJ2-2	once	CASSATTGTVGELFF	TGTGCCAGCAGTGCCACGACAGGGACGGTCGGGGAGCTGTTTTTT
TRBV29-1	NA	TRBJ2-1	NA	CSVAGTQNNEQFF	TGCAGCGTTGCCGGGACACAAAACAATGAGCAGTTCTTC
TRBV19	TRBD1	TRBJ2-2	NA	CASRGQGSNTGELFF	TGTGCCAGTAGGGGACAGGGGTCGAACACCGGGGAGCTGTTTTTT
TRBV2	NA	TRBJ2-5	NA	CASSALGPATRTQYF	TGTGCCAGCAGTGCCTTGGGACCAGCTACCAGGACCCAGTACTTC
TRBV5-1	TRBD2	TRBJ2-7	NA	CASSYGREGIYEQYF	TGCGCCAGCAGCTATGGGCGGGAGGGGATCTACGAGCAGTACTTC